This T cell receptor beta chain emerged from a study of identical twins. Notes on the study in general: These conclusions were based on statistical analysis (cross-sectional, not following the same donors). Cord blood's abundant beta clonotypes had fewer insertions, unlike memory repertoires.

As to this clonotype: Its specificity is not known.

Unique molecular identifiers were present on cDNA, and template switching added a universal primer site. TCRdb itself ran the 5' RACE reads through MiXCR, one entry per CDR3 protein. There are fewer than 900,000 distinct CDR3 sequences in the sample; approximately 18% occur only once, and approximately 14% lies in the top ten. This sample also belongs to another study, concerning T cells expressing NK-cell markers. From that paper: The sequencing cohort of eight donors included seven HCMV-seropositive individuals and one seronegative individual.

The clonotype was recovered from a woman aged 18-29 years in good health. The source material was PBMCs.

The CDR3 nucleotides read TGTGCCATCACAAAAGGCAGGGGCTCTTACGAGCAGTACTTC. Protein: CAITKGRGSYEQYF. This chain connects TRBV10-3 to TRBJ2-7; a weak D match, TRBD1 (6 bases). Germline loops: CDR1 ENHRY, CDR2 SYGVKD. Trimming took 7 bases from V and 4 from J, leaving 17 bases between them. There are 14 residues in the CDR3.